Listed here is a single T cell receptor (beta chain). This entry is derived from a study of sequential checkpoint blockade in melanoma. Background on the study: After both sequences, patients received maintenance nivolumab.

TCRdb's copy holds only in-frame clones and misses some; the assay was immunoSEQ multiplex PCR. The sample has over 10,000 clones, roughly 81% seen once. Treatment indicated: randomized to nivolumab then ipilimumab (arm A) or the reverse (arm B). No patient had prior DNA-damaging chemotherapy. Sorted cells were live CD3+CD8+, lacking CD19 and CD56, from PBMCs. This sequence originates from a human donor with melanoma. Sequenced material: CD8+ T cells sorted from blood (inferred from file names), taken from a patient given nivolumab and ipilimumab in sequence.

The CDR3 region is CASIREELSNTGELFF. The CDR3 DNA reads as TGTGCCAGCATCAGGGAGGAACTCTCGAACACCGGGGAGCTGTTTTTT. V and J are TRBV2 and TRBJ2-2; D possibly corresponds to TRBD2 (6 bases). V dropped 7 bases and J dropped 0 bases, with 15 bases sitting between them. Germline loops: CDR1 SNHLY, CDR2 FYNNEI. The CDR3 is 16 residues long.